The 23 T cell receptor beta chains below come from one sample, sequenced in a study of CD8 T cells in Susac syndrome. With random hexamers, 0.5 to 1 ug RNA was reverse transcribed. Each CDR3 protein is one row after TCRdb ran MiXCR on the immunoSEQ multiplex PCR reads. The table lists about 280,000 distinct CDR3 sequences, approximately 84% of them singletons. Sequenced material: CD8+ T cells from PBMCs. The receptors here all came from a human donor with multiple sclerosis.

The V gene is TRBV20-1, the J gene TRBJ1-2; possible D gene TRBD1, 5 bases. Germline CDR1 and CDR2: DFQATT and SNEGSKA (reference sequence). This CDR3 has 13 residues. The V end lost 2 bases, the J end lost 1 base, and 8 bases lay between the germline ends. CDR3 region: CSARQGLNYGYTF. The DNA of the CDR3 is TGCAGTGCTAGACAGGGACTTAACTATGGCTACACCTTC.

The sample holds a few counts of this clonotype. J is TRBJ1-2 and V is TRBV7-9, with 7 bases identical to TRBD1. The V gene's germline CDR1 is SEHNR and CDR2 FQNEAQ (reference sequence). With V trimmed by 5 bases and J by 8 bases, 8 bases remained unmatched. There are 13 residues in the CDR3. CDR3 sequence reads: CASSPQGEDGYTF. The CDR3 nucleotides read TGTGCCAGCAGCCCGCAGGGGGAAGACGGCTACACCTTC.

The chain uses TRBV25-1 and TRBJ2-1; D gene unclear. Germline-derived CDR1 and CDR2 are MGHDK and SYGVNS. The CDR3 sequence is 10 residues long. V was clipped by 8 bases and J by 6 bases, with 5 bases between them. The CDR3 sequence is CASFLNEQFF. As DNA, the CDR3 is TGTGCCAGCTTCCTCAATGAGCAGTTCTTC.

The chain employs TRBV4-1 and TRBJ1-2; the D is unclear. Deletions cut 1 base from V and 4 bases from J, with 7 bases between. The CDR3 is made up of 13 amino acids. CDR1 is MGHRA and CDR2 is YSYEKL in the germline V gene. Here the CDR3 reads CASSQVVSYGYTF. DNA of the CDR3: TGCGCCAGCAGCCAAGTGGTGAGCTATGGCTACACCTTC.

The chain links TRBV2 to TRBJ1-1, with D tentatively TRBD1 (5 bases). The CDR3 sequence is 12 residues long. V lost 8 bases and J lost 7, with 14 bases in between. Germline V gene data show CDR1 as SNHLY and CDR2 as FYNNEI. The CDR3 DNA reads TGTGCCAGCCTAGGGGTGGGGCGTGAAGCTTTCTTT. Translating it yields CASLGVGREAFF.

This chain uses TRBV6-1 with TRBJ2-5; TRBD2 is a possible D gene (6 bases). Germline V gene data show CDR1 as MNHNS and CDR2 as SASEGT. The CDR3 loop spans 16 amino acids. V lost 7 bases to trimming and J lost 5 bases, with 23 bases between them. The CDR3 DNA follows: TGTGCCAGCACCCCCAGAGGGACGGGGGAATGGGAGACCCAGTACTTC. The encoded protein is CASTPRGTGEWETQYF.

The chain joins TRBV7-9 to TRBJ2-5, with 8 bases aligning to TRBD1. The length of the CDR3 is 15 residues. Germline assignment: CDR1 SEHNR and CDR2 FQNEAQ (reference sequence). The V segment lost 4 bases and the J segment 8 bases; nucleotides outside the gene matches: 12. CDR3 coding DNA: TGTGCCAGCAGCTCGATCCCCGGACAGGGCCCTACCCAGTACTTC. It yields the protein CASSSIPGQGPTQYF.

This rearrangement joins TRBV5-1 to TRBJ2-2, with a possible D match to TRBD1 (5 bases). This CDR3 region has 14 residues. Germline V lookup: CDR1 SGHRS, CDR2 YFSETQ. With 4 bases removed from V and 4 bases from J, the gap between germline ends came to 11 bases. CDR3 amino acids: CASSQRTPTGELFF. In nucleotides, the CDR3 is TGCGCCAGCAGCCAAAGGACACCCACCGGGGAGCTGTTTTTT.

Note on this clonotype: Germline and junction disagree at one end, which may indicate a read error. The chain employs TRBV30 and TRBJ2-3, with a tentative D call TRBD2 (6 bases). Germline-derived CDR1 and CDR2 are GTSNPN and SVGIG (reference sequence). CDR3 length equals 17 residues. The DNA of the CDR3 is TGTACCTGGACCGAAATTGTGGCGGGATCTGACCGGTATACGCAGTATTTT. Translated: CTWTEIVAGSDRYTQYF. The whole variable domain, filled in from reference TRBV30 and TRBJ2-3, reads SQTIHQWPATLVQPVGSPLSLECTVEGTSNPNLYWYRQAAGRGLQLLFYSVGIGQISSEVPQNLSASRPQDRQFILSSKKLLLSDSGFYLCTWTEIVAGSDRYTQYFGPGTRLTVL.

The gene calls are TRBV9 and TRBJ2-1; 9 nucleotides line up with TRBD2. CDR1 is SGDLS and CDR2 is YYNGEE in the germline V gene. V gave up 4 bases and J gave up 8 bases; unmatched junction bases: 10. The CDR3 runs 15 residues. The CDR3: CASSLSGGLAYEQFF. The CDR3 nucleotides are TGTGCCAGCAGCTTAAGCGGGGGACTAGCCTATGAGCAGTTCTTC. The entire variable domain, with the rest obtained from reference TRBV9 and TRBJ2-1, is as follows: DSGVTQTPKHLITATGQRVTLRCSPRSGDLSVYWYQQSLDQGLQFLIQYYNGEERAKGNILERFSAQQFPDLHSELNLSSLELGDSALYFCASSLSGGLAYEQFFGPGTRLTVL.

The rearrangement uses TRBV10-3 and TRBJ2-1; 7 bases are a match to TRBD1. Germline assignment: CDR1 ENHRY and CDR2 SYGVKD. Losses at the gene ends were 2 bases for V and 2 bases for J; bases not matched to a gene: 6. This CDR3 has 16 residues. CDR3 DNA: TGTGCCATCAGTGAGCCGAGTGGGACAGCCTACAATGAGCAGTTCTTC. Residues: CAISEPSGTAYNEQFF.

The genes are TRBV28 and TRBJ2-1; 14 bases are shared with TRBD2. The germline V gene encodes CDR1 MDHEN and CDR2 SYDVKM. V gave up 4 bases and J gave up 9 bases; unmatched junction bases: 5. This CDR3 comprises 15 residues. The CDR3, as DNA: TGTGCCAGCAGTTCCGGGACTAGCGGGAGATCTGAGCAGTTCTTC. Translated, it gives CASSSGTSGRSEQFF.

This clonotype has just one count. This chain joins TRBV3-1 and TRBJ2-1; D is uncertain. Germline V lookup: CDR1 LGHDT, CDR2 YNNKEL (reference sequence). The CDR3 contains 20 residues. Trimming shortened V by 1 base and J by 0 bases, and 22 bases separated the two germline ends. The CDR3 DNA reads as TGTGCCAGCAGCCAAGTCCACGGTTCGGACCCAAGAAGCTCCTACAATGAGCAGTTCTTC. It yields the protein CASSQVHGSDPRSSYNEQFF.

This clonotype was detected only once. This chain links TRBV7-9 with TRBJ2-1; 8 bases are shared with TRBD2. Losses at the gene ends were 4 bases for V and 6 bases for J; bases not matched to a gene: 2. CDR1 is SEHNR, CDR2 FQNEAQ, per germline (reference sequence). The CDR3 sequence is 13 residues long. The CDR3 region is CASSSGTSNEQFF. Written as DNA, the CDR3 is TGTGCCAGCAGCTCAGGGACTAGCAATGAGCAGTTCTTC.

As for this clonotype: One end of the junction is discordant with germline, which a read error may explain. This chain links TRBV7-7 with TRBJ2-2, with D unclear. This CDR3 region has 13 residues. Germline V gives CDR1 SSHAT, CDR2 FNYEAQ (reference sequence). CDR3 residues: CASSDIVAGELFF. CDR3 DNA sequence: TGTGCTAGCAGCGACATAGTGGCCGGGGAGCTGTTTTTT.

This chain connects TRBV7-2 to TRBJ2-5, with 10 positions matching TRBD2. There are 15 residues in the CDR3. Germline V gives CDR1 SGHTA, CDR2 FQGNSA. Germline trimming cut 8 bases from V and 1 base from J; bases unmatched to any gene: 7. The CDR3 nucleotides read TGTGCCAGCGGGATCTGGACTAGCGGCCAAGAGACCCAGTACTTC. Protein product: CASGIWTSGQETQYF.

The chain joins TRBV20-1 to TRBJ2-1, with TRBD2 identical over 10 bases. Per germline, CDR1 DFQATT and CDR2 SNEGSKA (reference sequence). The length of the CDR3 is 19 residues. Germline trimming cut 4 bases from V and 6 bases from J; bases unmatched to any gene: 21. The DNA of the CDR3 is TGCAGTGCTACCCCCGAGGTAGCGGGAGGCCCGTTTTTCGGCAATGAGCAGTTCTTC. The encoded protein is CSATPEVAGGPFFGNEQFF.

This chain joins TRBV28 and TRBJ1-1; D gene uncertain. The V and J ends lost 2 bases and 4 bases respectively, with 14 bases between them. CDR3 length: 15 residues. CDR1 is MDHEN and CDR2 is SYDVKM in the germline V gene. DNA for the CDR3: TGTGCCAGCAGTTTAGAGACCGCGGGGATCACTGAAGCTTTCTTT. Translation: CASSLETAGITEAFF.

This chain uses TRBV7-9 with TRBJ1-5; 7 bases map to TRBD1. Per the germline V gene, CDR1 is SEHNR and CDR2 is FQNEAQ (reference sequence). After removal of 6 bases from V and 3 bases from J, the junction contained 8 bases not matched to a gene. This CDR3 comprises 15 residues. CDR3 region: CASSHQGGPNQPQHF. The CDR3 DNA reads TGTGCCAGCAGTCACCAGGGGGGGCCCAATCAGCCCCAGCATTTT. Filled out from reference TRBV7-9 and TRBJ1-5, the complete variable domain reads DTGVSQNPRHKITKRGQNVTFRCDPISEHNRLYWYRQTLGQGPEFLTYFQNEAQLEKSRLLSDRFSAERPKGSFSTLEIQRTEQGDSAMYLCASSHQGGPNQPQHFGDGTRLSIL.

The rearrangement joins TRBV19 to TRBJ2-4; no clear D gene. V was pared by 2 bases and J by 0 bases, with 8 bases between. This CDR3 region has 15 residues. Looked up from germline, CDR1 is LNHDA and CDR2 is SQIVND (reference sequence). Here the CDR3 reads CASSISSRAKNIQYF. In DNA form, the CDR3 reads TGTGCCAGTAGTATATCTTCGAGAGCCAAAAACATTCAGTACTTC. The variable domain in full, completed from reference TRBV19 and TRBJ2-4, reads DGGITQSPKYLFRKEGQNVTLSCEQNLNHDAMYWYRQDPGQGLRLIYYSQIVNDFQKGDIAEGYSVSREKKESFPLTVTSAQKNPTAFYLCASSISSRAKNIQYFGAGTRLSVL.

The V gene is TRBV5-1, the J gene TRBJ2-1, with TRBD2 matching over 10 bases. The ends lost 6 bases at V and 8 bases at J; junction bases unmatched: 8. Germline loops: CDR1 SGHRS, CDR2 YFSETQ. This CDR3 comprises 14 residues. The CDR3 is CASIGLAGEYEQFF. The CDR3 DNA reads TGCGCCAGCATTGGCCTAGCGGGAGAGTATGAGCAGTTCTTC. The complete variable domain, with remaining parts taken from reference TRBV5-1 and TRBJ2-1, reads KAGVTQTPRYLIKTRGQQVTLSCSPISGHRSVSWYQQTPGQGLQFLFEYFSETQRNKGNFPGRFSGRQFSNSRSEMNVSTLELGDSALYLCASIGLAGEYEQFFGPGTRLTVL.

V gene TRBV27 combines with J gene TRBJ2-7, with D possibly matching TRBD2 (6 bases). There are 16 residues in the CDR3. Between the trimmed V and J ends, which lost 5 bases and 3 bases, there was a span of 20 bases. Germline V lookup: CDR1 MNHEY, CDR2 SMNVEV (reference sequence). CDR3 nucleotide sequence: TGTGCCAGCAGTCTGGTCGGTTGGGGGGTTCTCTACGAGCAGTACTTC. Translating gives CASSLVGWGVLYEQYF.

The J gene is TRBJ1-6, the V gene TRBV28; D gene uncertain. Per germline, CDR1 MDHEN and CDR2 SYDVKM. V was cut by 6 bases and J by 0 bases, with 12 bases left in between. The CDR3 extends over 16 amino acids. The CDR3 is CASSSLGSSYNSPLHF. CDR3 nucleotide sequence: TGTGCCAGCAGCAGTTTGGGTAGCTCCTATAATTCACCCCTCCACTTT. Full variable domain (missing parts from reference TRBV28 and TRBJ1-6): DVKVTQSSRYLVKRTGEKVFLECVQDMDHENMFWYRQDPGLGLRLIYFSYDVKMKEKGDIPEGYSVSREKKERFSLILESASTNQTSMYLCASSSLGSSYNSPLHFGNGTRLTVT.